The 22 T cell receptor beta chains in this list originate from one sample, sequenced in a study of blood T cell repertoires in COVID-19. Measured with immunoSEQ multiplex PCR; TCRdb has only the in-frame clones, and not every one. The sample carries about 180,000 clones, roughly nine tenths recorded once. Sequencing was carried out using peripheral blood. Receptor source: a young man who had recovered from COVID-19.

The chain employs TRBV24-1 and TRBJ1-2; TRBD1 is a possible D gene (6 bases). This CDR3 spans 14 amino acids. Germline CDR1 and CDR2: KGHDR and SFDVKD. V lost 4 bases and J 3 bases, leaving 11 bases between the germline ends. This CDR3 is CATSDYRTDYGYTF. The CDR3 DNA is TGTGCCACCAGTGACTACAGGACAGACTATGGCTACACCTTC.

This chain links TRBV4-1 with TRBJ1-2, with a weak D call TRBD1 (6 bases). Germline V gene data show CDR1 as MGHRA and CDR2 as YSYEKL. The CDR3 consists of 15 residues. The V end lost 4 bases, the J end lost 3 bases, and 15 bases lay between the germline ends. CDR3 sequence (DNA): TGCGCCAGCAGCCCGCAGAGAGGGGGGGACTATGGCTACACCTTC. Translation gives CASSPQRGGDYGYTF.

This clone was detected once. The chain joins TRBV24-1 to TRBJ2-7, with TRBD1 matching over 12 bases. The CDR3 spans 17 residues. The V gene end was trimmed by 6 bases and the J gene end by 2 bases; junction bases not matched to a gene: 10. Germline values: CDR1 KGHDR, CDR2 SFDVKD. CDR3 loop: CATSPGGTGGQTYEQYF. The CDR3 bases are TGTGCCACCAGTCCTGGGGGGACAGGGGGCCAGACCTACGAGCAGTACTTC.

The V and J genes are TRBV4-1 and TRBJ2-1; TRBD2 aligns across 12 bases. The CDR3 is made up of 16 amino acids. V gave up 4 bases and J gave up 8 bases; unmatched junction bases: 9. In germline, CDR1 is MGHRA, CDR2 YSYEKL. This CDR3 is CASSLWTSGKTHEQFF. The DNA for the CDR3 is TGCGCCAGCAGCCTATGGACTAGCGGGAAAACACATGAGCAGTTCTTC.

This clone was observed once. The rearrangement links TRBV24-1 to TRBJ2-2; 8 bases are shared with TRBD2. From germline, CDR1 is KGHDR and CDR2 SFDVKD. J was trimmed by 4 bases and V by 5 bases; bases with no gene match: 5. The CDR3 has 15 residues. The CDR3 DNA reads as TGTGCCACCAGTGCCTCCGGGACTAGCACCGGGGAGCTGTTTTTT. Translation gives CATSASGTSTGELFF.

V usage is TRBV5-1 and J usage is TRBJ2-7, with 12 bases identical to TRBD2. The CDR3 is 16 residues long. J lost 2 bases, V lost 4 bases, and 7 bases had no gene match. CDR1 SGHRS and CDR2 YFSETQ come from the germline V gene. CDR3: CASSPRLAGVAYEQYF. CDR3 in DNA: TGCGCCAGCAGCCCCCGACTAGCGGGAGTCGCCTACGAGCAGTACTTC.

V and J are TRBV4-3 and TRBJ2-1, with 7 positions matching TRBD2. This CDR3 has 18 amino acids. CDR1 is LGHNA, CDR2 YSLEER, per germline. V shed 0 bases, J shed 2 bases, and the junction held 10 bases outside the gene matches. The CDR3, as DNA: TGCGCCAGCAGCCAAGATCTTCCTAGCGGATACACCTACAATGAGCAGTTCTTC. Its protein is CASSQDLPSGYTYNEQFF.

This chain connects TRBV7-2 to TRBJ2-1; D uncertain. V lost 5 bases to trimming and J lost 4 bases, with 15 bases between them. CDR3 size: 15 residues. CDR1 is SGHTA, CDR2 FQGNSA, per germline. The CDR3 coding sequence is TGTGCCAGCAGCCCTCTTGCGGCTGAATACAATGAGCAGTTCTTC. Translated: CASSPLAAEYNEQFF.

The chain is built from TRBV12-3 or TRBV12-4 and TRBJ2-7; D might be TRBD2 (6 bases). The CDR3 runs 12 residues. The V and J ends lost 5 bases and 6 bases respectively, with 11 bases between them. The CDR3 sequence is CASSRDLFEQYF. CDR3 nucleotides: TGTGCCAGCAGTCGGGACTTGTTCGAGCAGTACTTC.

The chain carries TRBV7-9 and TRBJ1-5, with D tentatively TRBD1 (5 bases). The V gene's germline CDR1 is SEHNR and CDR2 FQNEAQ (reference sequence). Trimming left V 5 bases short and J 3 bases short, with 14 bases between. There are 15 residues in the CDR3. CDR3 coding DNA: TGTGCCAGCAGCCTGGGGCCGGGTATCAATCAGCCCCAGCATTTT. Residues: CASSLGPGINQPQHF.

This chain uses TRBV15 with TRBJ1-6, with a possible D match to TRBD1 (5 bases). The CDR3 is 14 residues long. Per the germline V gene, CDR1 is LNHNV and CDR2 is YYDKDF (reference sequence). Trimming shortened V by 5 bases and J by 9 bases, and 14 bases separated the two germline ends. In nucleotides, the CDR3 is TGTGCCACCAGCGAACGGGGGTTCGGTTCACCCCTCCACTTT. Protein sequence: CATSERGFGSPLHF.

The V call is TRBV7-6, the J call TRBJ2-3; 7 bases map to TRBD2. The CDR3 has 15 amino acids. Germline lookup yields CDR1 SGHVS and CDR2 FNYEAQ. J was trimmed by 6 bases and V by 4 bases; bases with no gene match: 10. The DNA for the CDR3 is TGTGCCAGCAGCTACGGGACTAACTACCGGGATACGCAGTATTTT. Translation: CASSYGTNYRDTQYF.

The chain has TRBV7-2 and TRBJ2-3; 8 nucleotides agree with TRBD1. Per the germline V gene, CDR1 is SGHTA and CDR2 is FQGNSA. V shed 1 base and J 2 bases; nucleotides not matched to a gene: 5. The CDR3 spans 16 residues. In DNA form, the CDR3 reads TGTGCCAGCAGCTTAGGACAGGGGAGGAACACAGATACGCAGTATTTT. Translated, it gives CASSLGQGRNTDTQYF.

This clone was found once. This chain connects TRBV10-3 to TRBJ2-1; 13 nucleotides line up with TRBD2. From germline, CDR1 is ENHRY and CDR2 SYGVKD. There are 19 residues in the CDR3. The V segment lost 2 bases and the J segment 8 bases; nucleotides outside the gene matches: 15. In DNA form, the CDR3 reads TGTGCCATCAGTGAGGCTAAGTTACGGACTAGCGGGAGTAACCATGAGCAGTTCTTC. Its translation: CAISEAKLRTSGSNHEQFF.

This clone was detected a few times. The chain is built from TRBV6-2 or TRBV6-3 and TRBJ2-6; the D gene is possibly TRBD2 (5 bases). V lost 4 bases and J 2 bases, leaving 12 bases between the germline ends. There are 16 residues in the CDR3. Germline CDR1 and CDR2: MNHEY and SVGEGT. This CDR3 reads CASSLGWGAGANVLTF. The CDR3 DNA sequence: TGTGCCAGCAGTTTAGGATGGGGAGCTGGGGCCAACGTCCTGACTTTC.

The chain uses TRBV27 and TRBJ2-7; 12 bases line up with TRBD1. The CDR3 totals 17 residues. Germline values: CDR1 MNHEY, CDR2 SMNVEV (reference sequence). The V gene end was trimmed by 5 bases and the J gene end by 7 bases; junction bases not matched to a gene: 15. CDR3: CASSINHPGQGALEQYF. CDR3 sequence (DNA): TGTGCCAGCAGTATAAACCACCCGGGACAGGGGGCGCTTGAGCAGTACTTC.

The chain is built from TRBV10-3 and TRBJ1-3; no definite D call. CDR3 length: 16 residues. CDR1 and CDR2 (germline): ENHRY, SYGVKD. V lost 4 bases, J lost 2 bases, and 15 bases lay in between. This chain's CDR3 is CAISVKAGGPGNTIYF. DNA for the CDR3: TGTGCCATCAGTGTTAAAGCTGGTGGGCCTGGAAACACCATATATTTT.

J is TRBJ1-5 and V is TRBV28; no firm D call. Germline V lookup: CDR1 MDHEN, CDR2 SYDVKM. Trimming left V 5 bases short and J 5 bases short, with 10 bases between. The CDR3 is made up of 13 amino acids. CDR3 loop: CASSVGYYQPQHF. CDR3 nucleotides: TGTGCCAGCAGTGTCGGGTACTATCAGCCCCAGCATTTT.

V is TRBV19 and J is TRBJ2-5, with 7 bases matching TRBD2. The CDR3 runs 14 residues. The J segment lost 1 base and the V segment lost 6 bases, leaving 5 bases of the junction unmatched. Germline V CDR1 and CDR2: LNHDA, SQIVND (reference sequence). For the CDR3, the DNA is TGTGCCAGTAGGGGAGGGTTCAGCCAAGAGACCCAGTACTTC. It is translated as CASRGGFSQETQYF.

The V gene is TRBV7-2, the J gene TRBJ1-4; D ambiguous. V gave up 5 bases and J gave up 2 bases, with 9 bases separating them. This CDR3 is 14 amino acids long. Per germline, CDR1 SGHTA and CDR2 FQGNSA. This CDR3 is CASSARLTNEKLFF. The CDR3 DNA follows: TGTGCCAGCAGCGCGCGACTGACTAATGAAAAACTGTTTTTT.

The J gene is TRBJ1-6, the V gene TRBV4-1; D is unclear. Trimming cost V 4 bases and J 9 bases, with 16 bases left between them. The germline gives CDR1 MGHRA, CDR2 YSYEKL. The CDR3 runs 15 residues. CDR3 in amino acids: CASSPSSGSSSPLHF. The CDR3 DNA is TGCGCCAGCAGCCCCAGTTCGGGTTCAAGTTCACCCCTCCACTTT.

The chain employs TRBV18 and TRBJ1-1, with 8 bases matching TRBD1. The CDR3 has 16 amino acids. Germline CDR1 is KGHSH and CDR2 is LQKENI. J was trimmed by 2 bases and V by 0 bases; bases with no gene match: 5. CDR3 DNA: TGTGCCAGCTCACCACCTACGACAGGGGATAACACTGAAGCTTTCTTT. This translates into CASSPPTTGDNTEAFF.